This TCR beta chain was found in a study of T cell repertoires in cytomegalovirus infection. Via MiXCR, TCRdb re-called the reads, giving one row per CDR3 protein. The sample shows 550,000 to 700,000 distinct CDR3 sequences, around two fifths of them seen only once. To note about this clonotype: Its antigen is currently unknown.

With 8 bases removed from V and 3 bases from J, the gap between germline ends came to 15 bases. The CDR3 spans 14 residues. Looked up from germline, CDR1 is SGHTA and CDR2 is FQGNSA. The clonotype comes from a human donor in good health (CMV status not recorded). Some clones in this sample may be carry-over from other donors' samples. The sequencing used cultured PBMCs, collected from culture after CMV antigen stimulation. The genes are TRBV7-2 and TRBJ2-3, with a tentative D call TRBD2 (6 bases). The CDR3 bases are TGTGCCAGCGGACGCCGGACTACGACAGATACGCAGTATTTT. Amino acids: CASGRRTTTDTQYF. Complete variable domain (other parts from reference TRBV7-2 and TRBJ2-3): GAGVSQSPSNKVTEKGKDVELRCDPISGHTALYWYRQSLGQGLEFLIYFQGNSAPDKSGLPSDRFSAERTGGSVSTLTIQRTQQEDSAVYLCASGRRTTTDTQYFGPGTRLTVL.